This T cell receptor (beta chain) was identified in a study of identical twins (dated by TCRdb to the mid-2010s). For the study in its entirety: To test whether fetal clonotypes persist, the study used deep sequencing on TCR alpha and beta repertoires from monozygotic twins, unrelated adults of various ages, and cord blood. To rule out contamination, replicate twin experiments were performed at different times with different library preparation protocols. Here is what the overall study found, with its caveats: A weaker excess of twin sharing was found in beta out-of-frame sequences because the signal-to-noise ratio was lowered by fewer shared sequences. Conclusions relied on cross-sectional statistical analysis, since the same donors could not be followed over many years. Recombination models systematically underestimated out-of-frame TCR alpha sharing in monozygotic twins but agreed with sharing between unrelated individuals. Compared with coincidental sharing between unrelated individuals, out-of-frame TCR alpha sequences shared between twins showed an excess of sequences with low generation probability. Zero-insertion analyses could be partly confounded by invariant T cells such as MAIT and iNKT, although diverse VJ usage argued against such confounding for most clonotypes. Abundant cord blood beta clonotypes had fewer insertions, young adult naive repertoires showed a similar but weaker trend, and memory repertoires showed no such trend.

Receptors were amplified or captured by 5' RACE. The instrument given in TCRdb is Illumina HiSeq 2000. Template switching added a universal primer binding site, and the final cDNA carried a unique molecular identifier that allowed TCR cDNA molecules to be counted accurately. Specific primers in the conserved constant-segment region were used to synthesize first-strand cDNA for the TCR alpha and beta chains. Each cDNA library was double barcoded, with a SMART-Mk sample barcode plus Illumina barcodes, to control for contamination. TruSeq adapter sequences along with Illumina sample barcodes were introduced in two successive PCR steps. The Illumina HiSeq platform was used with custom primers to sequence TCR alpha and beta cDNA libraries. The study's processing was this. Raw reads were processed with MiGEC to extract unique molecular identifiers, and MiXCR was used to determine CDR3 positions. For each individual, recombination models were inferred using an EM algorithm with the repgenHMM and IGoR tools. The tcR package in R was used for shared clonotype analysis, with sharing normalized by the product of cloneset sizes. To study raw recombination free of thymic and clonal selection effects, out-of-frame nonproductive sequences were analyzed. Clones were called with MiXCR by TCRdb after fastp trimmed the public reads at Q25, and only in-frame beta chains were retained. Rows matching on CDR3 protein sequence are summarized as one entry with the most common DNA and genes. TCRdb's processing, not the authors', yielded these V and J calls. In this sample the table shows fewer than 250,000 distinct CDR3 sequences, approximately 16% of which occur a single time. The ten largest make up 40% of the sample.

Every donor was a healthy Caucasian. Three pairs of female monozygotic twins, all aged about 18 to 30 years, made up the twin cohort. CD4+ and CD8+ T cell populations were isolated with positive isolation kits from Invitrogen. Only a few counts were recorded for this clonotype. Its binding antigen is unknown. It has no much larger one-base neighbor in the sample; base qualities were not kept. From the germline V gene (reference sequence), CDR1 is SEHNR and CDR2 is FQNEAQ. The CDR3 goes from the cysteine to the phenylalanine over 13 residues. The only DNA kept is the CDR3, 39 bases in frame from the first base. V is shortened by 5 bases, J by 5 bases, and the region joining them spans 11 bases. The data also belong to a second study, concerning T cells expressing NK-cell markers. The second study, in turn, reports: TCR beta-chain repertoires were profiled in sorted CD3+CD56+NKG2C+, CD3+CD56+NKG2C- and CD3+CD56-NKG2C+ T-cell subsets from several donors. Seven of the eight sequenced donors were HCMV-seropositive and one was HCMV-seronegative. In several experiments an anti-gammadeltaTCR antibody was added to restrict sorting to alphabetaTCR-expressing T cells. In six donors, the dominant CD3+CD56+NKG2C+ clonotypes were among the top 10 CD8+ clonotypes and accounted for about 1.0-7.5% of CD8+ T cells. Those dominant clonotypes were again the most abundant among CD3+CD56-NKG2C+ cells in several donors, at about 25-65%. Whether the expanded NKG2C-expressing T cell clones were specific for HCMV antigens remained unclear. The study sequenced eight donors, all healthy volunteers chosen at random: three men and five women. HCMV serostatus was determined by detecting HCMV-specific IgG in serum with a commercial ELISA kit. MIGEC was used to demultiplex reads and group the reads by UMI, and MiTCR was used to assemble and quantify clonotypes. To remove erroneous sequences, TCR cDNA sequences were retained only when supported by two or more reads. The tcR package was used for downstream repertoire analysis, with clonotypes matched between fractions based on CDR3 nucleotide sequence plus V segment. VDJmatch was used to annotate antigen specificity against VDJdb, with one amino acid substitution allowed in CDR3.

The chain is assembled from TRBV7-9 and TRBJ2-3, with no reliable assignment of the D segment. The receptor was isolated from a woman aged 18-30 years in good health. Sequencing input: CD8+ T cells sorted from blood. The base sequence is TGTGCCAGCAGCCCTCGACTTGTAGATACGCAGTATTTT. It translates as CASSPRLVDTQYF.